This T cell receptor beta chain comes out of a study of cytomegalovirus exposure and HLA in healthy donors. General observations from the study: Overall, approximately 150 TCR beta chains were annotated as cytomegalovirus-associated. Previously analyzed data showed that most TCR beta V segments were productive at a frequency of about 90% or about 30%. At a 0.05 false discovery rate, a later analysis found around 17,000 TCR beta sequences to be associated with HLA alleles.

Details on this clone: What it binds is unknown.

CDR1 is SQVTM and CDR2 is ANQGSEA in the germline V gene. The CDR3 covers 19 residues. V lost 3 bases, J lost 2 bases, and 27 bases lay in between. Everyone who donated was a healthy bone marrow donor. The PCR had 60 Vbeta and 13 Jbeta primers. Method: immunoSEQ multiplex PCR; TCRdb's copy keeps in-frame clones and lacks some. The sample lists 120,000 or so clones, 75% to 85% occurring once. V is TRBV29-1 and J is TRBJ2-3; tentative D call: TRBD2 (5 bases). Sample: PBMCs. The TCR comes from a man aged 25-45 years in good health and CMV-seronegative. CDR3 loop: CSVDILVGYMDGNTDTQYF. Written as DNA, the CDR3 is TGCAGCGTTGATATACTAGTTGGGTACATGGACGGAAACACAGATACGCAGTATTTT.